A single sample is the source of the 19 T cell receptor beta chains below, sequenced in a study of blood T cells in healthy people across ages. The authors ran a second PCR of roughly 6 to 12 cycles using a sample-barcoded 5' primer and a J-beta primer mix. A single record per CDR3 protein comes from TCRdb applying MiXCR to the 5' RACE reads. In the table there are 600,000 to 800,000 distinct CDR3 sequences, approximately 21% of which are singletons. What was sequenced was blood. The receptors originated from a man between 65 and 80 years old in good health.

This chain joins TRBV12-3 or TRBV12-4 and TRBJ2-3, with 13 bases matching TRBD2. J lost 2 bases, V lost 6 bases, and 2 bases had no gene match. The CDR3 has 15 residues. CDR3 DNA: TGTGCCAGCAGGGGACTAGCGGGACCCACAGATACGCAGTATTTT. Its translation: CASRGLAGPTDTQYF.

J is TRBJ2-5 and V is TRBV28; 7 nucleotides agree with TRBD1. The J call may be in error: the DNA end matches TRBJ2-1 better. Germline V CDR1 and CDR2: MDHEN, SYDVKM. The CDR3 contains 13 residues. This chain's CDR3 is CAIAGQAPNEQFF. CDR3 bases: TGTGCCATCGCCGGACAGGCTCCTAATGAGCAGTTCTTC.

This clonotype was recorded a few times. The genes are TRBV20-1 and TRBJ1-6; possible D gene TRBD1, 6 bases. Trimming removed 3 bases from V and 5 bases from J, with 14 bases in between. CDR3 length: 15 residues. Germline CDR1 DFQATT, CDR2 SNEGSKA (reference sequence). The CDR3 DNA reads as TGCAGTGCTAGGAAACAGGACAGAGATAATTCACCCCTCCACTTT. Translating it yields CSARKQDRDNSPLHF.

This clonotype has more than one count but fewer than ten. J is TRBJ2-7 and V is TRBV28; D not certain. The V gene lost 7 bases and the J gene lost 3 bases, with 7 bases spanning the gap. From germline, CDR1 is MDHEN and CDR2 SYDVKM. This CDR3 has 11 amino acids. The CDR3 region is CASTANYEQYF. In DNA, the CDR3 is TGTGCCAGCACTGCCAACTACGAGCAGTACTTC. Full variable domain (rest looked up from reference TRBV28 and TRBJ2-7): DVKVTQSSRYLVKRTGEKVFLECVQDMDHENMFWYRQDPGLGLRLIYFSYDVKMKEKGDIPEGYSVSREKKERFSLILESASTNQTSMYLCASTANYEQYFGPGTRLTVT.

This chain links TRBV7-2 with TRBJ2-7; tentatively, D is TRBD2 (5 bases). The J call is doubtful: the DNA matches TRBJ2-1 better. This CDR3 has 16 residues. Germline V gene sequence: CDR1 SGHTA, CDR2 FQGNSA. In nucleotides, the CDR3 is TGTGCCAGCAGCCCACCACTAGTAGGGTTGGGGAGTGAGCAGTTCTTC. Protein product: CASSPPLVGLGSEQFF.

This clonotype was observed at least ten times. V is TRBV4-2 and J is TRBJ2-5; possibly TRBD1 or TRBD2 for D (5 bases each). The CDR3 is 14 amino acids. Trimming removed 1 base at V and 4 bases at J, with 10 bases between. Germline V gene lookup returns CDR1 LGHNA and CDR2 YNFKEQ. This chain's CDR3 is CASSQGGVGETQYF. The CDR3 DNA sequence: TGTGCCAGCAGCCAAGGAGGGGTCGGAGAGACCCAGTACTTC.

The gene calls are TRBV3-1 and TRBJ2-4; D is undetermined. With 0 bases removed from V and 0 bases from J, the gap between germline ends came to 15 bases. CDR3 length equals 18 residues. Germline-derived CDR1 and CDR2 are LGHDT and YNNKEL (reference sequence). In DNA form, the CDR3 reads TGTGCCAGCAGCCAAGATCAAACAGTCCTTCTAGCCAAAAACATTCAGTACTTC. This codes for CASSQDQTVLLAKNIQYF.

This clonotype has only a few counts. The gene calls are TRBV27 and TRBJ2-3; TRBD2 matches at 9 bases. Germline V lookup: CDR1 MNHEY, CDR2 SMNVEV (reference sequence). After removal of 2 bases from V and 3 bases from J, the junction contained 12 bases not matched to a gene. The CDR3 runs 18 residues. The CDR3 region is CASSLGAGGPMRTDTQYF. The CDR3 DNA follows: TGTGCCAGCAGTTTAGGCGCGGGAGGGCCAATGAGAACAGATACGCAGTATTTT.

The chain recombines TRBV6-1 with TRBJ2-5, with D unresolved. The ends were cut back, 6 bases at V and 1 base at J, with 15 bases in the middle. Germline V CDR1 and CDR2: MNHNS, SASEGT. CDR3 length: 15 residues. CDR3 bases: TGTGCCAGCAGGATGAGCGACAACCCCCAAGAGACCCAGTACTTC. Encoded protein: CASRMSDNPQETQYF.

The chain couples TRBV3-1 to TRBJ2-5, with D possibly matching TRBD2 (6 bases). Matching the DNA end better, TRBJ2-7 makes the J call doubtful. CDR3 length: 16 residues. CDR1 and CDR2 from the germline V gene are LGHDT and YNNKEL (reference sequence). The chain's CDR3 is CASSQDLGGGDYEQYF. The CDR3, as DNA: TGTGCCAGCAGCCAAGATCTCGGGGGAGGAGACTACGAGCAGTACTTC.

This clonotype was recorded a few times. V and J are TRBV5-1 and TRBJ2-7; D could derive from TRBD1 or TRBD2 (5 bases each). Germline CDR1 reads SGHRS; CDR2 reads YFSETQ. V was trimmed by 5 bases and J by 3 bases, leaving 15 bases between them. The CDR3 extends over 14 amino acids. CDR3 in DNA: TGCGCCAGCAGACCCGGGACCGACCACTACGAGCAGTACTTC. The encoded protein is CASRPGTDHYEQYF.

In this sample, this clonotype turned up a few times. The chain uses TRBV7-9 and TRBJ2-7; a possible D gene is TRBD2 (6 bases). The CDR3 spans 13 residues. Germline assignment: CDR1 SEHNR and CDR2 FQNEAQ (reference sequence). Trimming took 2 bases from V and 4 from J, leaving 9 bases between them. Here the CDR3 reads CASSLTEGYEQYF. The CDR3 DNA reads TGTGCCAGCAGCTTAACGGAGGGGTACGAGCAGTACTTC.

This chain connects TRBV5-5 to TRBJ2-3; maybe TRBD2 (7 bases). The germline gives CDR1 SGHKS, CDR2 YYEKEE (reference sequence). The CDR3 runs to 14 residues. The ends were cut back, 3 bases at V and 6 bases at J, with 14 bases in the middle. The CDR3 nucleotides read TGTGCCAGCAGCTACGGGGGGCCTCCGGATACGCAGTATTTT. It encodes CASSYGGPPDTQYF.

The gene calls are TRBV6-1 and TRBJ1-5; possible D gene TRBD1, 5 bases. There are 13 residues in the CDR3. V lost 7 bases and J lost 1, with 8 bases in between. Germline V CDR1 and CDR2: MNHNS, SASEGT. CDR3 loop: CASTQGSNQPQHF. The CDR3 nucleotides are TGTGCCAGCACCCAGGGAAGCAATCAGCCCCAGCATTTT.

This clonotype was found a few times. CDR3 amino acids: CASSPSAGARDEQYF. The CDR3 nucleotides read TGTGCCAGTAGTCCGTCGGCAGGGGCGAGAGACGAGCAGTACTTC. This chain links TRBV19 with TRBJ2-7, with D perhaps matching TRBD1 (6 bases). The V end was cut by 5 bases, the J end by 5 bases, with 19 bases between. The germline V gene encodes CDR1 LNHDA and CDR2 SQIVND (reference sequence). This CDR3 spans 15 amino acids. The whole variable domain, remainder taken from reference TRBV19 and TRBJ2-7, is DGGITQSPKYLFRKEGQNVTLSCEQNLNHDAMYWYRQDPGQGLRLIYYSQIVNDFQKGDIAEGYSVSREKKESFPLTVTSAQKNPTAFYLCASSPSAGARDEQYFGPGTRLTVT.

This clonotype was counted only a few times. The CDR3 loop is CASSEAIVNTEAFF. The CDR3 DNA follows: TGTGCCAGCAGTGAAGCAATTGTGAACACTGAAGCTTTCTTT. The J gene is TRBJ1-1, the V gene TRBV6-1; D not resolved. Per germline, CDR1 MNHNS and CDR2 SASEGT. The V end lost 0 bases, the J end lost 0 bases, and 5 bases lay between the germline ends. The CDR3 is 14 amino acids.

This rearrangement joins TRBV18 to TRBJ1-4; 7 positions agree with TRBD1. The length of the CDR3 is 14 residues. Trimming at V came to 4 bases and at J to 11 bases, leaving 10 bases not matched to a gene. Germline lookup yields CDR1 KGHSH and CDR2 LQKENI. CDR3 sequence reads: CASSLGTEPDKLFF. The CDR3 DNA follows: TGTGCCAGCTCACTCGGGACAGAACCTGACAAACTGTTTTTT.

V and J are TRBV7-3 and TRBJ2-5; possibly TRBD2 for D (6 bases). The CDR3 is made up of 15 amino acids. Deletions cut 5 bases from V and 2 bases from J, with 15 bases between. Germline V CDR1 and CDR2: SGHTA, FQGTGA. The CDR3, as DNA: TGTGCCAGCAGCGTTGGTACTAGCACACAAGAGACCCAGTACTTC. Protein: CASSVGTSTQETQYF.

This clonotype was seen only a few times. This chain connects TRBV10-3 to TRBJ2-7, with D uncertain. The CDR3 totals 14 residues. Trimming pared 0 bases from V and 2 bases from J, leaving 8 bases between. CDR1 and CDR2 (germline): ENHRY, SYGVKD. The CDR3 region is CAISESTSTYEQYF. CDR3 DNA: TGTGCCATCAGTGAGTCGACGAGTACCTACGAGCAGTACTTC.